This TCR beta chain was identified in a study of blood T cell repertoires in COVID-19. The overall study: Spain, Italy and the United States supplied samples that represented acute and convalescent COVID-19. In each case, the material was cDNA or gDNA derived from T cells, B-cell-depleted T cells, or PBMCs.

Trimming left V 1 base short and J 3 bases short, with 7 bases between. Germline V gives CDR1 SGHTA, CDR2 FQGNSA. The CDR3 has 13 residues. Authors' data handling: Estimates of nucleated cell counts were drawn from the amplification of reference gene primers. The data were produced by immunoSEQ multiplex PCR, yet TCRdb's version contains in-frame clones alone and is incomplete. Clone size and the V and J calls come from that table; the DNA yielded D and trimming. The sample includes roughly 200,000 clones, about nine tenths of them seen just once. Sequencing was done on a sample of peripheral blood. The TCR originated in a young woman with acute or convalescent COVID-19. The chain has TRBV7-2 and TRBJ2-7; no reliable D call. The CDR3 loop reads CASSLGALYEQYF. CDR3 bases: TGTGCCAGCAGCTTAGGCGCCCTCTACGAGCAGTACTTC.